The present T cell receptor beta chain was sequenced within a study of a mutant IDH1 vaccine in newly diagnosed glioma. The sample's time point: week 47, end of study. Doses comprised 300 ug of mutant IDH1 20-mer peptide each, plus topical imiquimod. Across weeks 1, 3, 5, 7, 11, 15, 19 and 23, patients received a vaccination each time, eight in all. The astrocytomas were IDH1-mutant, ATRX-negative, and WHO grade 3 or 4. Sequenced by immunoSEQ multiplex PCR; TCRdb stores in-frame clones only, minus some. The sample shows over 75,000 clones, about 81% of them seen only once. Germline V gives CDR1 SGDLS, CDR2 YYNGEE. V shed 0 bases, J shed 2 bases, and the junction held 3 bases outside the gene matches. The CDR3 runs to 16 residues. Notes on this clone: The antigen remains undetermined.

Source: PBMCs, taken from a glioma patient whose treatment included an IDH1 peptide vaccine. The rearrangement uses TRBV9 and TRBJ2-1; 9 bases are shared with TRBD2. The sequence was obtained from a man aged 35 to 55 with glioma. CDR3 region: CASSVVGTSPYNEQFF. The CDR3 DNA sequence: TGTGCCAGCAGCGTAGTAGGGACTAGCCCCTACAATGAGCAGTTCTTC.